Below are 5 T cell receptor beta chains sequenced from a single sample in a study of spatial heterogeneity in lung cancer. Overall study results and limits: Mutation counts in tumors were tracked by counts of expanded intratumoral alpha and beta TCRs.

Antigen specificity for these receptors is unknown. Time point given: sample taken at primary tumor resection. TCRdb passed the 5' RACE reads through MiXCR, listing each CDR3 protein once. The sample includes 17,000 or so distinct CDR3 sequences, approximately 6.2% seen only once; the top ten take approximately 6.8%. The specimen comprised lung tumor tissue, sampled at surgery. The source of these receptors is a male donor with early-stage non-small cell lung cancer.

The chain carries TRBV4-2 and TRBJ1-4, with D tentatively TRBD1 (5 bases). Germline CDR1 is LGHNA and CDR2 is YNFKEQ. This CDR3 contains 15 residues. Between the trimmed V and J ends, which lost 1 base and 4 bases, there was a span of 10 bases. This CDR3 reads CASSQGPQGNEKLFF. The DNA for the CDR3 is TGTGCCAGCAGCCAAGGACCCCAGGGTAATGAAAAACTGTTTTTT.

This clonotype was found many times. The genes are TRBV10-3 and TRBJ1-2; D remains ambiguous. Trimming removed 0 bases at V and 3 bases at J, with 8 bases between. This CDR3 region has 14 residues. Per germline, CDR1 ENHRY and CDR2 SYGVKD. CDR3: CAISESGGDYGYTF. CDR3 sequence (DNA): TGTGCCATCAGTGAGTCTGGAGGAGACTATGGCTACACCTTC.

This sequence joins TRBV3-1 and TRBJ1-2; weak D call: TRBD1 (5 bases). In germline, CDR1 is LGHDT, CDR2 YNNKEL (reference sequence). CDR3 size: 18 residues. V lost 0 bases and J 4 bases, leaving 21 bases between the germline ends. The CDR3 loop reads CASSQDTKGTREIYGYTF. The CDR3 coding sequence is TGTGCCAGCAGCCAAGATACGAAGGGGACTAGGGAGATCTATGGCTACACCTTC. Supplemented by reference TRBV3-1 and TRBJ1-2, the full variable domain reads DTAVSQTPKYLVTQMGNDKSIKCEQNLGHDTMYWYKQDSKKFLKIMFSYNNKELIINETVPNRFSPKSPDKAHLNLHINSLELGDSAVYFCASSQDTKGTREIYGYTFGSGTRLTVV.

This clonotype has a count of ten or more. The V call is TRBV28, the J call TRBJ1-5; the D gene is possibly TRBD1 (5 bases). The CDR3 runs 12 residues. Trimming removed 6 bases at V and 5 bases at J, with 8 bases between. The germline V gene has CDR1 MDHEN and CDR2 SYDVKM. The CDR3 region is CASRLGDQPQHF. The CDR3 DNA is TGTGCCAGCAGGCTAGGGGATCAGCCCCAGCATTTT.

At least ten counts were recorded for this clonotype. This chain connects TRBV28 to TRBJ1-2, with D perhaps matching TRBD1 (6 bases). The V gene lost 10 bases and the J gene lost 8 bases, with 14 bases spanning the gap. Per germline, CDR1 MDHEN and CDR2 SYDVKM. The CDR3 spans 11 residues. The CDR3 nucleotides are TGTGCCAACGGGACACCGCGCGGCTACACCTTC. Its translation: CANGTPRGYTF.